These 2 T cell receptor beta chains share one sample of origin, sequenced in a study of T cell responses to AZD1222 COVID-19 vaccine. Data came from immunoSEQ multiplex PCR; TCRdb stores just in-frame clones and leaves some out. The profile shows under 85,000 clones, around 90% of them singletons. Sequenced material: peripheral blood, taken on day 0 of MenACWY control vaccination. These receptors all stem from an adult in good health.

This chain connects TRBV29-1 to TRBJ1-3; no definite D call. This CDR3 has 13 residues. The germline V gene encodes CDR1 SQVTM and CDR2 ANQGSEA. Trimming pared 2 bases from V and 2 bases from J, leaving 7 bases between. CDR3 amino acids: CSVEKGTGNTIYF. CDR3 coding DNA: TGCAGCGTTGAAAAGGGTACTGGAAACACCATATATTTT.

The CDR3 loop reads CASLTGDGSPLHF. CDR3 DNA sequence: TGTGCCAGCTTGACAGGGGACGGGTCACCCCTCCACTTT. The J gene is TRBJ1-6, the V gene TRBV28, with TRBD1 matching over 8 bases. The CDR3 has 13 amino acids. V gave up 8 bases and J gave up 10 bases; unmatched junction bases: 7. Germline CDR1 MDHEN, CDR2 SYDVKM.